This T cell receptor (beta chain) derives from a study of identical twins. Study findings and constraints: Beta out-of-frame sequences showed weaker excess sharing between twins. Fewer insertions marked abundant cord blood beta clonotypes; young adult naive trended weakly, memory not at all. When twins shared out-of-frame alpha sequences, those sequences had excess low generation probability.

TCRdb re-called the 5' RACE reads through MiXCR, storing one row per CDR3 protein. The repertoire holds under 900,000 distinct CDR3 sequences, with around an eighth as singletons. Per the germline V gene, CDR1 is LGHNA and CDR2 is YNFKEQ. V lost 0 bases and J lost 3, with 8 bases in between. This CDR3 region has 15 residues. Remarks on this clonotype: Its target is unknown.

The data also belong to a second study, concerning yellow fever vaccine responses in identical twins.

The J gene is TRBJ2-2, the V gene TRBV4-2; D assignment may be TRBD1 or TRBD2 (6 bases each). This TCR derives from a woman aged 18-29 years in good health. What was sequenced was PBMCs. The CDR3 nucleotides are TGTGCCAGCAGCCAAGAAGGGGGGTACACCGGGGAGCTGTTTTTT. This encodes CASSQEGGYTGELFF.